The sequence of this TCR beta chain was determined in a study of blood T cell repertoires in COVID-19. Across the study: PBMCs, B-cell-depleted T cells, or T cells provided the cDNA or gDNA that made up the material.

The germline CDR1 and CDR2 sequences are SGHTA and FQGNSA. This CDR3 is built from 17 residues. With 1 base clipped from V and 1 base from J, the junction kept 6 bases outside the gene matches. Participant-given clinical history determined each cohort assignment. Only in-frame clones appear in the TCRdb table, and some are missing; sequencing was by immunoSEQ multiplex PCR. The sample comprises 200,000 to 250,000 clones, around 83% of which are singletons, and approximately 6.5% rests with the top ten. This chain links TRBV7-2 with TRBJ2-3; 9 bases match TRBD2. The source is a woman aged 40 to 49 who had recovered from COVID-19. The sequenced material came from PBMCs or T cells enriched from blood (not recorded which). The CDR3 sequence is CASSLGVAGVGTDTQYF. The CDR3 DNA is TGTGCCAGCAGCTTAGGGGTAGCGGGAGTTGGCACAGATACGCAGTATTTT.